This TCR beta chain was sequenced during a study of T cells after yellow fever vaccination. Unmatched junction bases numbered 7, after V lost 1 base and J lost 4 bases. Germline V lookup: CDR1 SGHRS, CDR2 YFSETQ. This CDR3 is 16 amino acids long. This clonotype was seen more than once but under ten times. By 5'RACE template switching, TCR cDNA was produced, with a universal primer site and UMIs added in the process. TCRdb used MiXCR to reprocess the 5' RACE reads, holding one entry per CDR3 protein. This table has some 600,000 distinct CDR3 sequences, approximately 16% appearing once. This specimen consisted of PBMCs, obtained 4 to 6 days after the first yellow fever vaccination. The source is a man aged 18 to 35 who received the YFV17D yellow fever vaccine. The chain joins TRBV5-1 to TRBJ2-5; 10 bases map to TRBD2. CDR3 sequence (DNA): TGCGCCAGCAGCTTGCTTCAGCGGGGGGGGCTAGAGACCCAGTACTTC. This encodes CASSLLQRGGLETQYF.